Listed here are 31 T cell receptor beta chains from one sample, sequenced in a study of response to subunit inactivated influenza vaccine. TCRdb reprocessed the RT-PCR reads with MiXCR, giving one entry per CDR3 protein. The table has about 240,000 distinct CDR3 sequences, less than 15% seen once. The source was non-naive T cells sorted from PBMCs, collected 14 days before vaccination. Receptors originate from a man aged 50-59 years who received an inactivated influenza vaccine.

This chain joins TRBV7-8 and TRBJ1-4, with D perhaps TRBD1 (6 bases). V was pared by 5 bases and J by 2 bases, with 12 bases between. CDR3 length: 15 residues. Germline assignment: CDR1 SGHVS and CDR2 FQNEAQ. The CDR3 loop reads CASSLQGRTNEKLFF. In nucleotides, the CDR3 is TGTGCCAGCAGCCTACAGGGTAGGACTAATGAAAAACTGTTTTTT.

This clonotype was found a few times. The chain links TRBV9 to TRBJ2-2; the match to TRBD2 covers 12 bases. Germline lookup yields CDR1 SGDLS and CDR2 YYNGEE. J lost 0 bases, V lost 4 bases, and 4 bases had no gene match. The CDR3 is 17 amino acids. Here the CDR3 reads CASSTWTSGANTGELFF. As DNA, the CDR3 is TGTGCCAGCAGCACCTGGACTAGCGGGGCGAACACCGGGGAGCTGTTTTTT.

This clonotype has at least ten counts. V usage is TRBV20-1 and J usage is TRBJ2-5; D is possibly TRBD1 (5 bases). Germline V CDR1 and CDR2: DFQATT, SNEGSKA (reference sequence). V lost 3 bases and J lost 4, with 9 bases in between. The CDR3 loop spans 12 amino acids. The CDR3 nucleotides read TGCAGTGCTAGCCAGGGCGCAGAGACCCAGTACTTC. This gives the protein CSASQGAETQYF.

The rearrangement uses TRBV4-1 and TRBJ2-1; the D gene is possibly TRBD2 (5 bases). The CDR3 runs to 14 residues. Germline V gene sequence: CDR1 MGHRA, CDR2 YSYEKL. The ends were cut back, 3 bases at V and 8 bases at J, with 14 bases in the middle. In DNA form, the CDR3 reads TGCGCCAGCAGCCAGCCCACTAGGACGCATGAGCAGTTCTTC. This sequence encodes CASSQPTRTHEQFF.

The V and J genes are TRBV2 and TRBJ2-7, with 7 bases aligning to TRBD2. Trimming removed 8 bases from V and 0 bases from J; junction bases left unmatched: 13. CDR3 length equals 16 residues. Germline V CDR1 and CDR2: SNHLY, FYNNEI. The CDR3 loop is CASEGRTSEDSYEQYF. CDR3 nucleotides: TGTGCCAGCGAAGGCCGAACTAGCGAGGACTCCTACGAGCAGTACTTC. Looking up the rest from reference TRBV2 and TRBJ2-7 gives the full variable domain: EPEVTQTPSHQVTQMGQEVILRCVPISNHLYFYWYRQILGQKVEFLVSFYNNEISEKSEIFDDQFSVERPDGSNFTLKIRSTKLEDSAMYFCASEGRTSEDSYEQYFGPGTRLTVT.

This chain connects TRBV6-2 or TRBV6-3 to TRBJ1-2, with D tentatively TRBD1 (5 bases). The V end lost 6 bases, the J end lost 4 bases, and 9 bases lay between the germline ends. The CDR3 loop spans 12 amino acids. The germline V gene encodes CDR1 MNHEY and CDR2 SVGEGT. CDR3 DNA: TGTGCCAGCAGGGCCGGGGCCTATGGCTACACCTTC. Translation gives CASRAGAYGYTF.

The V gene is TRBV29-1, the J gene TRBJ1-1; perhaps TRBD1 as D (6 bases). Germline V gene sequence: CDR1 SQVTM, CDR2 ANQGSEA. The CDR3 covers 13 residues. V lost 7 bases and J lost 1, with 13 bases in between. The CDR3 reads CSATRGPNTEAFF. CDR3 nucleotides: TGCAGCGCTACGCGGGGGCCGAACACTGAAGCTTTCTTT.

This clonotype was picked up a small number of times. The chain has TRBV28 and TRBJ2-2, with 7 bases fitting TRBD1. CDR1 and CDR2 (germline): MDHEN, SYDVKM. The CDR3 runs 17 residues. Germline trimming cut 10 bases from V and 1 base from J; bases unmatched to any gene: 15. CDR3 nucleotides: TGTGCCACCCTCGACCTGAACAGGGGCGTGAACACCGGGGAGCTGTTTTTT. Encoded protein: CATLDLNRGVNTGELFF.

The CDR3 DNA reads as TGTGCCAGCAGCCAGGACCCCCTGGGCGAGCAGTACTTC. Its translation: CASSQDPLGEQYF. The V call is TRBV11-2, the J call TRBJ2-7; no definite D call. The CDR3 has 13 amino acids. CDR1 SGHAT and CDR2 FQNNGV come from the germline V gene. Trimming left V 5 bases short and J 6 bases short, with 14 bases between.

The V and J genes are TRBV5-5 and TRBJ2-5, with 8 bases lining up with TRBD2. J was trimmed by 4 bases and V by 2 bases; bases with no gene match: 4. Germline CDR1 SGHKS, CDR2 YYEKEE (reference sequence). There are 14 residues in the CDR3. CDR3 nucleotide sequence: TGTGCCAGCAGCTTACCGGGGGGGTCAGAGACCCAGTACTTC. Translating it yields CASSLPGGSETQYF. Full variable domain (remainder filled in from reference TRBV5-5 and TRBJ2-5): DAGVTQSPTHLIKTRGQQVTLRCSPISGHKSVSWYQQVLGQGPQFIFQYYEKEERGRGNFPDRFSARQFPNYSSELNVNALLLGDSALYLCASSLPGGSETQYFGPGTRLLVL.

The CDR3 nucleotides read TGTGCCAGCAGCCCCGGACAGGGGGGGAGGTGGAAGACTGAAGCTTTCTTT. Protein: CASSPGQGGRWKTEAFF. The V and J genes are TRBV27 and TRBJ1-1; 10 positions agree with TRBD1. The germline V gene has CDR1 MNHEY and CDR2 SMNVEV (reference sequence). CDR3 length: 17 amino acids. Trimming cost V 6 bases and J 5 bases; bases outside gene matches: 15.

The J gene is TRBJ2-7, the V gene TRBV11-1, with 8 nucleotides matching TRBD2. The V and J ends lost 6 bases and 0 bases, in that order; junction bases with no gene match: 10. The CDR3 spans 16 residues. CDR1 is SGHAT and CDR2 is FQDESV in the germline V gene (reference sequence). This CDR3 reads CASSHTLAGPSYEQYF. DNA of the CDR3: TGTGCCAGCAGTCACACTCTAGCGGGCCCCTCCTACGAGCAGTACTTC.

The chain uses TRBV10-3 and TRBJ2-2; D is undetermined. The CDR3 extends over 13 amino acids. V lost 4 bases, J lost 6 bases, and 9 bases lay in between. Germline CDR1 is ENHRY and CDR2 is SYGVKD. Here the CDR3 DNA reads TGTGCCATCAGTGCCTCTGGGGCCGGGGAGCTGTTTTTT. This sequence encodes CAISASGAGELFF.

V usage is TRBV6-1 and J usage is TRBJ2-7; D remains unclear. The CDR3 consists of 12 residues. Germline-derived CDR1 and CDR2 are MNHNS and SASEGT. The V end lost 10 bases, the J end lost 3 bases, and 13 bases lay between the germline ends. The chain's CDR3 is CATMPANYEQYF. In DNA form, the CDR3 reads TGTGCCACTATGCCAGCCAACTACGAGCAGTACTTC.

CDR3 sequence: CASSWGAGGPSYEQYF. Here the CDR3 DNA reads TGTGCCAGCAGCTGGGGGGCGGGAGGGCCTTCCTACGAGCAGTACTTC. This rearrangement joins TRBV7-2 to TRBJ2-7, with TRBD2 matching over 9 bases. Looked up from germline, CDR1 is SGHTA and CDR2 is FQGNSA. The CDR3 consists of 16 residues. Germline trimming cut 4 bases from V and 1 base from J; bases unmatched to any gene: 8.

This clonotype appeared a few times. V gene TRBV6-5 combines with J gene TRBJ1-4, with a tentative D call TRBD1 (5 bases). Germline V lookup: CDR1 MNHEY, CDR2 SVGAGI. V lost 4 bases and J 8 bases, leaving 11 bases between the germline ends. The CDR3 has 13 residues. This CDR3 reads CASSLAGQEKLFF. Here the CDR3 DNA reads TGTGCCAGCAGTTTGGCAGGGCAGGAAAAACTGTTTTTT.

In this sample, this clonotype turned up many times. The V gene is TRBV20-1, the J gene TRBJ2-3, with TRBD2 matching over 7 bases. CDR3 length equals 17 residues. Germline trimming cut 1 base from V and 4 bases from J; bases unmatched to any gene: 14. The germline V gene encodes CDR1 DFQATT and CDR2 SNEGSKA (reference sequence). The CDR3 DNA reads as TGCAGTGCTAGAGTCCCCCTTGGGACTAAGTTCCCAGATACGCAGTATTTT. The encoded protein is CSARVPLGTKFPDTQYF.

The count of this clonotype is one. The chain combines TRBV19 with TRBJ2-5; 7 bases align to TRBD1. This CDR3 spans 15 amino acids. Germline CDR1 LNHDA, CDR2 SQIVND (reference sequence). V shed 4 bases and J 1 base; nucleotides not matched to a gene: 6. In DNA form, the CDR3 reads TGTGCCAGTAGTACCCGGACAGGCTCCCAAGAGACCCAGTACTTC. Translated: CASSTRTGSQETQYF.

This clonotype came up a few times. This chain joins TRBV7-2 and TRBJ1-6, with a tentative D call TRBD1 (5 bases). Per germline, CDR1 SGHTA and CDR2 FQGNSA. The CDR3 has 13 residues. V lost 6 bases, J lost 6 bases, and 9 bases lay in between. The CDR3 protein is CASSDRVNSPLHF. DNA of the CDR3: TGTGCCAGCAGTGACAGAGTTAATTCACCCCTCCACTTT.

The chain joins TRBV6-5 to TRBJ2-2, with D possibly TRBD2 on 7 matching bases. This CDR3 contains 18 residues. With 0 bases removed from V and 0 bases from J, the gap between germline ends came to 14 bases. CDR1 is MNHEY, CDR2 SVGAGI, per germline. The CDR3 region is CASSYSPSGGANTGELFF. CDR3 DNA: TGTGCCAGCAGTTACTCCCCCTCGGGGGGCGCGAACACCGGGGAGCTGTTTTTT.

This clonotype was counted ten times or more. V usage is TRBV28 and J usage is TRBJ1-4; 7 positions match TRBD1. Germline V gene sequence: CDR1 MDHEN, CDR2 SYDVKM. Losses at the gene ends were 5 bases for V and 4 bases for J; bases not matched to a gene: 4. The CDR3 contains 14 residues. This CDR3 reads CASSTGTVNEKLFF. The CDR3 DNA follows: TGTGCCAGCAGTACTGGGACAGTTAATGAAAAACTGTTTTTT.

This sequence joins TRBV18 and TRBJ2-5; D may be TRBD2 (5 bases). Germline V CDR1 and CDR2: KGHSH, LQKENI. The CDR3 is made up of 11 amino acids. The CDR3 region is CSSESQETQYF. The CDR3 DNA follows: TGTAGTAGCGAATCCCAAGAGACCCAGTACTTC.

The J gene is TRBJ2-5, the V gene TRBV6-6; D perhaps matches TRBD2 (5 bases). Trimming pared 6 bases from V and 7 bases from J, leaving 12 bases between. This CDR3 comprises 12 residues. Germline-derived CDR1 and CDR2 are MNHNY and SVGAGI (reference sequence). The CDR3 DNA is TGTGCCAGCAGGCCCGAAGGAGGGACCCAGTACTTC. This gives the protein CASRPEGGTQYF.

The rearrangement links TRBV7-7 to TRBJ2-1; 7 nucleotides agree with TRBD2. V was pared by 6 bases and J by 4 bases, with 6 bases of the junction left unmatched. The germline V gene encodes CDR1 SSHAT and CDR2 FNYEAQ (reference sequence). The CDR3 loop spans 14 amino acids. The CDR3 protein is CASSGGGVYNEQFF. The CDR3 region has the DNA TGTGCCAGCAGTGGGGGGGGGGTGTACAATGAGCAGTTCTTC.

Of note for this clonotype: It may be a read error: a sequence one base away is much more abundant. As the CDR3 is not closed by the conserved phenylalanine or tryptophan, this likely results from a read error. The CDR3 here is CASSYQASYNEQFL. CDR3 DNA sequence: TGCGCCAGCAGCTACCAGGCGTCCTACAATGAGCAGTTCCTC. The chain links TRBV5-1 to TRBJ2-1; no definite D call. V gave up 3 bases and J gave up 1 base, with 8 bases separating them. The CDR3 has 14 residues. Germline CDR1 reads SGHRS; CDR2 reads YFSETQ.

CDR3 sequence reads: CASSPRTNSPLHF. The CDR3, as DNA: TGTGCCAGCAGCCCTCGGACTAATTCACCCCTCCACTTT. The chain is built from TRBV14 and TRBJ1-6; D is ambiguous. Germline CDR1 SGHDN, CDR2 FVKESK. CDR3 length equals 13 residues. V lost 4 bases to trimming and J lost 6 bases, with 7 bases between them.

A few counts support this clonotype. The gene calls are TRBV6-5 and TRBJ2-7, with 7 bases matching TRBD2. The germline CDR1 and CDR2 sequences are MNHEY and SVGAGI. V lost 2 bases and J lost 3; bases outside the gene matches: 7. The length of the CDR3 is 15 residues. The DNA of the CDR3 is TGTGCCAGCAGTTACGAGGCGGGAGAGCGCTACGAGCAGTACTTC. This codes for CASSYEAGERYEQYF.

This clonotype was detected ten times or more. This chain joins TRBV4-2 and TRBJ2-2, with D hard to call. This CDR3 comprises 14 residues. Germline-derived CDR1 and CDR2 are LGHNA and YNFKEQ. Deletions cut 4 bases from V and 4 bases from J, with 10 bases between. In DNA form, the CDR3 reads TGTGCCAGCAGCCGCGGTGTGGGCACCGGGGAGCTGTTTTTT. Protein sequence: CASSRGVGTGELFF.

The chain has TRBV20-1 and TRBJ2-2; 8 bases are shared with TRBD2. Germline trimming cut 6 bases from V and 6 bases from J; bases unmatched to any gene: 6. The CDR3 loop spans 13 amino acids. Germline CDR1 reads DFQATT; CDR2 reads SNEGSKA (reference sequence). The chain's CDR3 is CSAPGLAPGELFF. CDR3 in DNA: TGCAGTGCCCCCGGACTAGCTCCCGGGGAGCTGTTTTTT.

This clonotype was seen only a few times. The rearrangement uses TRBV5-1 and TRBJ1-1, with D tentatively TRBD1 (5 bases). Trimming shortened V by 2 bases and J by 4 bases, and 12 bases separated the two germline ends. The germline gives CDR1 SGHRS, CDR2 YFSETQ. The CDR3 contains 14 residues. The CDR3 nucleotides are TGCGCCAGCAGCTTACAGGACTTCAGCACTGAAGCTTTCTTT. Amino acids: CASSLQDFSTEAFF.

Concerning this clonotype: No DNA is shown, since the ends of the CDR3 on it are uncertain; the CDR3 is the one TCRdb lists. V usage is TRBV28 and J usage is TRBJ2-2; the DNA was not compared with TRBD1, the D call given in the table. The CDR3 numbers 15 amino acids, ends counted. Per germline, CDR1 MDHEN and CDR2 SYDVKM. CDR3 residues: CASSFGGGRAGSCFF.